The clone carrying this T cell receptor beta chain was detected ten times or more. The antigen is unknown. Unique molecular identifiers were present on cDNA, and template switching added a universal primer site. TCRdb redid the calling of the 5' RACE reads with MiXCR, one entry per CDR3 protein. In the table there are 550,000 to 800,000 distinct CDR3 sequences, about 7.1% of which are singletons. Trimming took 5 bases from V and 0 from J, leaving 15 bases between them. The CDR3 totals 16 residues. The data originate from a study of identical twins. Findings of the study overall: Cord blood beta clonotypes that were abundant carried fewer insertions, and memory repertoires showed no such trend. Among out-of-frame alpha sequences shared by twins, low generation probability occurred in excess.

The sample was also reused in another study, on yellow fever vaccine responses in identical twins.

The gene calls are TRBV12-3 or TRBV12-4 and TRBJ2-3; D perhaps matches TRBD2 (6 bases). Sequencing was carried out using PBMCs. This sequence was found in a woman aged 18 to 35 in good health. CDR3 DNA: TGTGCCAGCAGTCGCCCCCGGGACTCTAGCACAGATACGCAGTATTTT. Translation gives CASSRPRDSSTDTQYF.